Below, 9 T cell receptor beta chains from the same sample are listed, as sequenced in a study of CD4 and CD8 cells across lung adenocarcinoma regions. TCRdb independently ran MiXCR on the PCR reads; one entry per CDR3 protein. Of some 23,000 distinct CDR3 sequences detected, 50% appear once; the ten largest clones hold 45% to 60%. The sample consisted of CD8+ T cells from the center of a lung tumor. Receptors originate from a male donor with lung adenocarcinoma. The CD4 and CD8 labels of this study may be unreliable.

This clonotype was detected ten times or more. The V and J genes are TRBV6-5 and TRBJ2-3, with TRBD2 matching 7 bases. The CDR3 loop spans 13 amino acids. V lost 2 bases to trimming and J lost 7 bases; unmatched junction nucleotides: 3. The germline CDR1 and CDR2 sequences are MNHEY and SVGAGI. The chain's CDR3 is CASSYGGVHTQYF. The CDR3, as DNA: TGTGCCAGCAGTTACGGGGGGGTCCATACGCAGTATTTT.

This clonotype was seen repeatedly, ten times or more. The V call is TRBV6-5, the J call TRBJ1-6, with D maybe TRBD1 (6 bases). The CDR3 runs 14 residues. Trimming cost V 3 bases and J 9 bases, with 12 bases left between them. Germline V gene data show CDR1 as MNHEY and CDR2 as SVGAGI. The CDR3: CASSYSQGSSPLHF. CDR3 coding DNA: TGTGCCAGCAGTTATAGCCAGGGGAGTTCACCCCTCCACTTT.

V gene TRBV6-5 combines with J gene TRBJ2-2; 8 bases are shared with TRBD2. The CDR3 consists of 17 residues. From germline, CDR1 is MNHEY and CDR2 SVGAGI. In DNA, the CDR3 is TGTGCTAGCGTTCTGGGACTAGAGGGTGTGAACACCGGTGCGCAGTTTTTT. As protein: CASVLGLEGVNTGAQFF.

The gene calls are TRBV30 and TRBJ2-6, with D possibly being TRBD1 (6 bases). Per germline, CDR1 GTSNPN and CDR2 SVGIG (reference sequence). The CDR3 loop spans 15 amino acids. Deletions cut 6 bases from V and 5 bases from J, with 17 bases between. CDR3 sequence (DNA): TGTGCCTGCCAGCAGACAGGTGCCCGGGCCAACGTCCTGACTTTC. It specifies CACQQTGARANVLTF.

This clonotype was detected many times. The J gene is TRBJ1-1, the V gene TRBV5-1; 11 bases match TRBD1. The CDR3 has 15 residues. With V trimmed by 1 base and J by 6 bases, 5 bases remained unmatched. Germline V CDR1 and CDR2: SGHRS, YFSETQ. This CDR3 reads CASSLKGQGASEAFF. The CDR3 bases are TGCGCCAGCAGCTTGAAAGGACAGGGGGCGTCTGAAGCTTTCTTT. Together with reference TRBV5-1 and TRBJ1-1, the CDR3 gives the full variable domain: KAGVTQTPRYLIKTRGQQVTLSCSPISGHRSVSWYQQTPGQGLQFLFEYFSETQRNKGNFPGRFSGRQFSNSRSEMNVSTLELGDSALYLCASSLKGQGASEAFFGQGTRLTVV.

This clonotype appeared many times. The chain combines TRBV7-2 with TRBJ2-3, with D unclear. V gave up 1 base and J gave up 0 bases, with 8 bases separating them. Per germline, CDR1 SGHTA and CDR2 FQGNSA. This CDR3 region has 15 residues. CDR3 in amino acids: CASSLDGGSTDTQYF. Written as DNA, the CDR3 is TGTGCCAGCAGCTTAGATGGCGGAAGCACAGATACGCAGTATTTT. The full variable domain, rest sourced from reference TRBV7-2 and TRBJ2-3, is GAGVSQSPSNKVTEKGKDVELRCDPISGHTALYWYRQSLGQGLEFLIYFQGNSAPDKSGLPSDRFSAERTGGSVSTLTIQRTQQEDSAVYLCASSLDGGSTDTQYFGPGTRLTVL.

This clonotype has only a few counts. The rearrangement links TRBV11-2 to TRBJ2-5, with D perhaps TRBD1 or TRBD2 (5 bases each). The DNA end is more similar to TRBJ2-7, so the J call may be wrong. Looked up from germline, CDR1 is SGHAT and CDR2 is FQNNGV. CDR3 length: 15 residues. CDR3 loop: CASSSRGTPNYEQYF. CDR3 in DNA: TGTGCCAGCAGCTCTCGAGGGACCCCTAACTACGAGCAGTACTTC.

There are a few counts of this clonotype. CDR3 DNA: TGTGCCAGCAGCCCAAGACAGGGGACCCAGTGGGGGCAGTTCTTC. Its translation is CASSPRQGTQWGQFF. This rearrangement joins TRBV7-2 to TRBJ2-1; 8 bases match TRBD1. This CDR3 contains 15 residues. From germline, CDR1 is SGHTA and CDR2 FQGNSA. V was clipped by 5 bases and J by 12 bases; unmatched bases: 15.

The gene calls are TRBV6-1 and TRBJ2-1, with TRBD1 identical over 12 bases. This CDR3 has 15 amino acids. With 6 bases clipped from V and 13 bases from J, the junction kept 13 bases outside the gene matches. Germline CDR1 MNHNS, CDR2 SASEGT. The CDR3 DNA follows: TGTGCCAGCAGGACCGGGACAGGGGGCGTCGAGACCCAGTTCTTC. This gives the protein CASRTGTGGVETQFF.